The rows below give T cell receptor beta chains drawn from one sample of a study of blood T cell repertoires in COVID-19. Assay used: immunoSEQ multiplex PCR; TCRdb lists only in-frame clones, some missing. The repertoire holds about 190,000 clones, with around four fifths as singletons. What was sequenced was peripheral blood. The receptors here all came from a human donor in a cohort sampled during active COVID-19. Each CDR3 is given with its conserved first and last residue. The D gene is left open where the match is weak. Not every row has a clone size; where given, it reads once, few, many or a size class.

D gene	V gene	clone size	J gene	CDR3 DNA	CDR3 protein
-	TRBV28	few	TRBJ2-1	TGTGCCAGCAGATCCGACAGCAATGAGCAGTTCTTC	CASRSDSNEQFF
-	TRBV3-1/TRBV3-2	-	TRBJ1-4	TGTGCCAGCAGCCAAGAAGTGGTCGGAAAACTGTTTTTT	CASSQEVVGKLFF
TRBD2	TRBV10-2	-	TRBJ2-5	TGCGCCAGCTCGCTAGCGGGGGGGAAAGAGACCCAGTACTTC	CASSLAGGKETQYF
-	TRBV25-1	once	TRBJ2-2	TGTGCCAGCAGTGCCGACTACTCGAACACCGGGGAGCTGTTTTTT	CASSADYSNTGELFF
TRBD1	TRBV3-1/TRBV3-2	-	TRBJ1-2	TGTGCCAGCAGCCAACGGAGACAGGGCGGTGGCTACACCTTC	CASSQRRQGGGYTF
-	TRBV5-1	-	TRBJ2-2	TGCGCCAGCAGCAGTACAGGGAACACCGGGGAGCTGTTTTTT	CASSSTGNTGELFF
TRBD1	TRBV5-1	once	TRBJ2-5	TGCGCCAGCAGCTTGGCGGGACAGGGGGGGCAAGAGACCCAGTACTTC	CASSLAGQGGQETQYF
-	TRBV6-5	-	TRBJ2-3	TGTGCCAGCAGCCTCCGGGGGGCGGGAACAGATACGCAGTATTTT	CASSLRGAGTDTQYF
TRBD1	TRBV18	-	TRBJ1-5	TGTGCCAGCTCACCGACAGGGGATTTGGGGTCTAGCAATCAGCCCCAGCATTTT	CASSPTGDLGSSNQPQHF
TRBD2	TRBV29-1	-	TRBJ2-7	TGCAGCGTTGGGCGTTTCACTAGCGTAACCTCCTACGAGCAGTACTTC	CSVGRFTSVTSYEQYF
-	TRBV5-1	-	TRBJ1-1	TGCGCCAGCAGTACTATAGAAAACACTGAAGCTTTCTTT	CASSTIENTEAFF
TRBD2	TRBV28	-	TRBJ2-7	TGTGCCAGCAGTCCGCCCCCCGGGGGAGGGTCCTACGAGCAGTACTTC	CASSPPPGGGSYEQYF
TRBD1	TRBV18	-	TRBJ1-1	TGTGCCAGCTCCCTCGGGACAGTGAACACTGAAGCTTTCTTT	CASSLGTVNTEAFF
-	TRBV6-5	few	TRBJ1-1	TGTGCCAGCAGTTACTCGACAGAGAACACTGAAGCTTTCTTT	CASSYSTENTEAFF
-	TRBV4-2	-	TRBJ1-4	TGTGCCAGCAGCCTAGGACAGCTCGGAAGATTTACTAATGAAAAACTGTTTTTT	CASSLGQLGRFTNEKLFF
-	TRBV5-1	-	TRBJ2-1	TGCGCCAGCAGCCGGGGTCAGAATCCGAGTGAGCAGTTCTTC	CASSRGQNPSEQFF
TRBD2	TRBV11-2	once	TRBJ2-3	TGTGCCAGCAGCTTGGAGGTGGCGGGGGGACGAGATACGCAGTATTTT	CASSLEVAGGRDTQYF
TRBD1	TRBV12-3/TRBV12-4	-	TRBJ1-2	TGTGCCAGCAGTCCGACAGGGCTCTATGGCTACACCTTC	CASSPTGLYGYTF
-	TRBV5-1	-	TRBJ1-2	TGCGCCAGCAGCTTCGGCTATGGCTACACCTTC	CASSFGYGYTF
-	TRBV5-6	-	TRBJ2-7	TGTGCCAGCAGCAAGCAGGGGATAGACTACGAGCAGTACTTC	CASSKQGIDYEQYF
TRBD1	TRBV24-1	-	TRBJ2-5	TGTGCCGCAGGGGACAGGTCCAGGGAGACCCAGTACTTC	CAAGDRSRETQYF
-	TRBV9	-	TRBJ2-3	TGTGCCAGCAGCGCCTGGACAGCTAGCACAGATACGCAGTATTTT	CASSAWTASTDTQYF
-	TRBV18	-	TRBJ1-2	TGTGCCAGCTCACCTGGGCAAGAGGGTCGGGATGGCACCTTC	CASSPGQEGRDGTF
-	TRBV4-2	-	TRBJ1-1	TGTGCCAGCAGCCAAGATATTAGGGGATGGACTGAAGCTTTCTTT	CASSQDIRGWTEAFF
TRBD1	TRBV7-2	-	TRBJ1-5	TGTGCCAGCAGCCTCAGGGGGCATCATGATCAGCCCCAGCATTTT	CASSLRGHHDQPQHF
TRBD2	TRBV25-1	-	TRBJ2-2	TGTGCCAGCAGTGATTCCCCGGTTAGCGGGAGGTGGGCCGGGGAGCTGTTTTTT	CASSDSPVSGRWAGELFF
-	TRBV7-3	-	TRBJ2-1	TGTGCCAGCAGCCCCCAGGGCAATGAGCAGTTCTTC	CASSPQGNEQFF
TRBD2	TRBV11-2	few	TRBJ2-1	TGTGCCAGCAGCTTAGGTAGCGGGGGAGACCTGGGGTTCTTC	CASSLGSGGDLGFF
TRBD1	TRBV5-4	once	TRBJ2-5	TGTGCCAGCAGCCGGGACAGGGTTGAGACCCAGTACTTC	CASSRDRVETQYF
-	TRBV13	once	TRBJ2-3	TGTGCCAGCAGCTTAGTCGGGGGAGATACGCAGTATTTT	CASSLVGGDTQYF
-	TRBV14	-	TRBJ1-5	TGTGCCAGCAGCCAAGGACAGCAACCTAATCAGCCCCAGCATTTT	CASSQGQQPNQPQHF
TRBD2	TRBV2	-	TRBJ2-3	TGTGCCAGCAGTGCGGGAACTAGCGGGGGCACAGATACGCAGTATTTT	CASSAGTSGGTDTQYF
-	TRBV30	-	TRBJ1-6	TGTGCCTGGAGTACTGTGCATTCACCCCTCCACTTT	CAWSTVHSPLHF